This entry concerns a single T cell receptor beta chain. What it binds is not known. The data are from a study of graft-versus-host responses after intestinal transplantation. Study-wide results and caveats: GvH clones turned up in recipient marrow; some had shown up first in ileum or blood. Elevated graft-versus-host to host-versus-graft clonal ratios in allografts were recorded for patients with graft-donor T cell macrochimerism.

Intraepithelial lymphocytes and lamina propria lymphocytes were released through processing of graft tissue. Assay: immunoSEQ multiplex PCR; the TCRdb copy retains only in-frame clones and omits some. This sample has some 8,700 clones; around 72% occur once, and the top ten carry around 30%. Trimming removed 6 bases from V and 6 bases from J; junction bases left unmatched: 9. The germline V gene has CDR1 MNHEY and CDR2 SVGAGI. The CDR3 covers 15 residues. The specimen was ileum tissue, collected 494 days after intestinal transplant. The clonotype comes from a human patient who received an intestinal transplant, so some T cells may come from the graft donor. The rearrangement uses TRBV6-5 and TRBJ2-1; 9 positions agree with TRBD2. The DNA of the CDR3 is TGTGCCAGCAGGGATGCGGGAGGGCCGAGCAATGAGCAGTTCTTC. Encoded protein: CASRDAGGPSNEQFF.